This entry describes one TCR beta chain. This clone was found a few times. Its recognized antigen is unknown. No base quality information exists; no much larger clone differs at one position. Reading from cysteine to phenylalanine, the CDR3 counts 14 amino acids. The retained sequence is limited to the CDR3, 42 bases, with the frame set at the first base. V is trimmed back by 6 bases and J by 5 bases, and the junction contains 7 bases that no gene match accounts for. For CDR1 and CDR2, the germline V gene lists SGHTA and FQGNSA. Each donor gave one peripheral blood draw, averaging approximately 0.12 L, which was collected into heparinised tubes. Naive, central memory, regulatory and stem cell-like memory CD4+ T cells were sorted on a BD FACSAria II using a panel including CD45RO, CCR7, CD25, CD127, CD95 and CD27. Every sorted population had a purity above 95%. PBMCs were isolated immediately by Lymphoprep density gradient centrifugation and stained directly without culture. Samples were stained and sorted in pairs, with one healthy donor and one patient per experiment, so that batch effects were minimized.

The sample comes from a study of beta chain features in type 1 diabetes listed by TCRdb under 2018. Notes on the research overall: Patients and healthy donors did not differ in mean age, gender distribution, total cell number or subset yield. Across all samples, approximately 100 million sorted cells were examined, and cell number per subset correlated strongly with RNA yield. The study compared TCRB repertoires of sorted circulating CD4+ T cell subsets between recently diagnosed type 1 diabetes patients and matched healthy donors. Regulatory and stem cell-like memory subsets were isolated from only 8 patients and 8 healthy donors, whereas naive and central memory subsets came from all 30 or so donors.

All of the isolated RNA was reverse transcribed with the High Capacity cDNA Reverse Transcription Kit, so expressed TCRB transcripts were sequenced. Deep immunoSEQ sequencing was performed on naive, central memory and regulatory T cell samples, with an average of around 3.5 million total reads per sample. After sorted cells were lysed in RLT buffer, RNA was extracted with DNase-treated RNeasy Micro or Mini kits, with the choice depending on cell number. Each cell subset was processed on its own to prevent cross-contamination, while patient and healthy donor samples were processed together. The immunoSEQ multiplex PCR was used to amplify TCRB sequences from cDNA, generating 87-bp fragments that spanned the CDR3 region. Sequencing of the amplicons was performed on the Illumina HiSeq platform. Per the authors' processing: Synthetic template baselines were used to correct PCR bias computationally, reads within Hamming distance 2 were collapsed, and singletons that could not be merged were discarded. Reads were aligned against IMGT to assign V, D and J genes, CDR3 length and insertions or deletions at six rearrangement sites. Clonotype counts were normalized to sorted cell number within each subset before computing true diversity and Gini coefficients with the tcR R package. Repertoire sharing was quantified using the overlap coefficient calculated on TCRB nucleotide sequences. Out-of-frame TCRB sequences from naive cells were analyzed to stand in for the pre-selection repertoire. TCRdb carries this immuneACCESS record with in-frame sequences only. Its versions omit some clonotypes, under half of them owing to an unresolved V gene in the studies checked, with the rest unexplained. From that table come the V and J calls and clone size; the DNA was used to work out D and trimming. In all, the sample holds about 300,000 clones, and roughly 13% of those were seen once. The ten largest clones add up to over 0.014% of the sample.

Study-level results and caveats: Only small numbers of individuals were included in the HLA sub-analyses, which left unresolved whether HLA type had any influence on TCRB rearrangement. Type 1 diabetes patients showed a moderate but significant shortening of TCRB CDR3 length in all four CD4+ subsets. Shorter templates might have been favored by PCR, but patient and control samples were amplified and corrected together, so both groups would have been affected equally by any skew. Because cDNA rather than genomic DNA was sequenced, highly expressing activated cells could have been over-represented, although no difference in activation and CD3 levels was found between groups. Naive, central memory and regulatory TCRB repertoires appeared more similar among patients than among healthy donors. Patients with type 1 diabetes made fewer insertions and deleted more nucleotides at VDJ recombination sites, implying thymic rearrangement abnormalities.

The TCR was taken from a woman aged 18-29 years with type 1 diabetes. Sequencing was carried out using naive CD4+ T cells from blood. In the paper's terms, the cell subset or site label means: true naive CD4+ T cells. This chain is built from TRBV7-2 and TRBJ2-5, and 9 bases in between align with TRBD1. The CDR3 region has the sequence CASSLQGAGETQYF. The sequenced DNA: TGTGCCAGCAGTTTACAGGGGGCAGGGGAGACCCAGTACTTC.